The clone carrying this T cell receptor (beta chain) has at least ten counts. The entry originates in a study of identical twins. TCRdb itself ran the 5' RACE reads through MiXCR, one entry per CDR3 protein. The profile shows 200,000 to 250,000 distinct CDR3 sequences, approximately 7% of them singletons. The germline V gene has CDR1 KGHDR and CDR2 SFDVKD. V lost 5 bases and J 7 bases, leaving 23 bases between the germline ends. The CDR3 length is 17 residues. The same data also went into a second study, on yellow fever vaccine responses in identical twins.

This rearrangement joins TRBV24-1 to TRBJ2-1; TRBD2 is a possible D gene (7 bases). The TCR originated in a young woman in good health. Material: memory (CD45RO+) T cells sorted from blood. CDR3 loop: CATSGVGGTNDRNEQFF. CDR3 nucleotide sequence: TGTGCCACCAGTGGGGTGGGGGGGACGAACGACAGGAATGAGCAGTTCTTC.